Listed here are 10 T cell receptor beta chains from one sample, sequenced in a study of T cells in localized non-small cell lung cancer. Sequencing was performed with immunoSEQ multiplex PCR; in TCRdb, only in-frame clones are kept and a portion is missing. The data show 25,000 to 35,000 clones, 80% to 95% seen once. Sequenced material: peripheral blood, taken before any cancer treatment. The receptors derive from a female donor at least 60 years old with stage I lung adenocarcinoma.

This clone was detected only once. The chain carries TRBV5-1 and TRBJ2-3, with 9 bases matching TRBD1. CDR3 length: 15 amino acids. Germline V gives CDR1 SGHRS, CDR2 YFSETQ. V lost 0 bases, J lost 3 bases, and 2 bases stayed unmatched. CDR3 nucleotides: TGCGCCAGCAGCTTGGAGACAGGGGGTACAGATACGCAGTATTTT. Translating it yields CASSLETGGTDTQYF.

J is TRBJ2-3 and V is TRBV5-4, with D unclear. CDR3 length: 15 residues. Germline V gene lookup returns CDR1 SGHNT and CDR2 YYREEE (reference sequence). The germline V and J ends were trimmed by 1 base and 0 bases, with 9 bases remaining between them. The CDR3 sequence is CASSLKASSTDTQYF. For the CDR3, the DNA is TGTGCCAGCAGCTTGAAAGCTTCTAGCACAGATACGCAGTATTTT.

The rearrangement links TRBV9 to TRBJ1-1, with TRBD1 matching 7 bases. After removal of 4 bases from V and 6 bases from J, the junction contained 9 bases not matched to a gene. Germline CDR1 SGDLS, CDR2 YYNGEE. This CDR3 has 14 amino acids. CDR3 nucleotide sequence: TGTGCCAGCAGCCCCCGACAGGGAATCCCTGAAGCTTTCTTT. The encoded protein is CASSPRQGIPEAFF.

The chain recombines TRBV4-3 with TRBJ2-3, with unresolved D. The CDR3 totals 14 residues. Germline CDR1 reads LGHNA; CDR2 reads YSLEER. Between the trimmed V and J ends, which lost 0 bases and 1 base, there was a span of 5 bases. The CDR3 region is CASSQDTGTDTQYF. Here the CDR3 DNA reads TGCGCCAGCAGCCAAGATACAGGCACAGATACGCAGTATTTT.

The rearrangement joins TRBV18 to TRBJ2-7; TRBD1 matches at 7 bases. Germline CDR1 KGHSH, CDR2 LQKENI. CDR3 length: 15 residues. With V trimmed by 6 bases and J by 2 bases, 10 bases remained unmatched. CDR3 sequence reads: CASSPGQVNTYEQYF. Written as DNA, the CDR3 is TGTGCCAGCTCCCCAGGACAGGTTAACACCTACGAGCAGTACTTC. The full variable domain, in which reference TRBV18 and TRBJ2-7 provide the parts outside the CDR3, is NAGVMQNPRHLVRRRGQEARLRCSPMKGHSHVYWYRQLPEEGLKFMVYLQKENIIDESGMPKERFSAEFPKEGPSILRIQQVVRGDSAAYFCASSPGQVNTYEQYFGPGTRLTVT.

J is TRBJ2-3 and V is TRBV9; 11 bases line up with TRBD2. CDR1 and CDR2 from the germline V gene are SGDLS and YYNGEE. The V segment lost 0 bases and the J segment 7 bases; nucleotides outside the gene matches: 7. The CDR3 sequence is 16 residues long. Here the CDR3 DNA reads TGTGCCAGCAGCGTAGGAGCTAGCGGGGGGAGGAATACGCAGTATTTT. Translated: CASSVGASGGRNTQYF.

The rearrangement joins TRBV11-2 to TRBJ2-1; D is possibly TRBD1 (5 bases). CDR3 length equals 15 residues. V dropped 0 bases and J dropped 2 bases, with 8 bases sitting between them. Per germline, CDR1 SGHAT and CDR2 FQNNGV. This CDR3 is CASSLDAGPYNEQFF. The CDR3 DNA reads TGTGCCAGCAGCTTAGATGCAGGGCCCTACAATGAGCAGTTCTTC.

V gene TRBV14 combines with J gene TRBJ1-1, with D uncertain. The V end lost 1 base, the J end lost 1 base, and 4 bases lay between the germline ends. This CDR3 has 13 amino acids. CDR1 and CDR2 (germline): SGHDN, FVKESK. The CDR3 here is CASSQVQNTEAFF. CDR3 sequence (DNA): TGTGCCAGCAGCCAAGTCCAGAACACTGAAGCTTTCTTT.

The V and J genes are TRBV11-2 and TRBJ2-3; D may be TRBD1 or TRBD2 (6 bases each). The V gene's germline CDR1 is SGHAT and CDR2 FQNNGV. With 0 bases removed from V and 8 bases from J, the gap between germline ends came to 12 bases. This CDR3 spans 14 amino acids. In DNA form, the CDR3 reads TGTGCCAGCAGCTTAGATCGAGGGGGAGGTACGCAGTATTTT. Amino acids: CASSLDRGGGTQYF.

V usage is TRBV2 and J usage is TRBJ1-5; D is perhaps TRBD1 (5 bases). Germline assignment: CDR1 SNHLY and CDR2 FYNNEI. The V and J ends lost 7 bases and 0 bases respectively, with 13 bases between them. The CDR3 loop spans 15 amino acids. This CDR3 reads CASTVGLLSNQPQHF. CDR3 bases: TGTGCCAGCACCGTGGGGCTCCTTAGCAATCAGCCCCAGCATTTT.